This record covers a single TCR beta chain. Its specificity is not known. These data are taken from a study of shared clonotypes between healthy human individuals. The assay used deep level. The repertoire was sequenced with immunoSEQ multiplex PCR; TCRdb's copy has only in-frame clones and lacks some. The sample has 2,500,000 or so clones, approximately 94% seen once. Both subsets, CD45RA+ naive and CD45RA-negative memory, were split from the CD4+ cells. Germline CDR1 LGHNT, CDR2 FRNRAP. This CDR3 is built from 13 residues. Trimming took 8 bases from V and 2 from J, leaving 7 bases between them. Study results and limitations: Shared clonotypes across all four donors exceeded non-shared ones in generation probability. It was the few donors that limited the genetic and exposure-history diversity represented.

The receptor comes from a man between 18 and 29 years old in good health. Some clones in this sample may be carry-over from other donors' samples. The chain is built from TRBV12-5 and TRBJ2-6, with unresolved D. The sequenced sample was naive CD4+ T cells from PBMCs. The subset is: CD45RA+ positively selected. For the CDR3, the DNA is TGTGCTAGTTCCGGCCCTGGGGCCAACGTCCTGACTTTC. Translation gives CASSGPGANVLTF. The variable domain in full, completed from reference TRBV12-5 and TRBJ2-6, reads DARVTQTPRHKVTEMGQEVTMRCQPILGHNTVFWYRQTMMQGLELLAYFRNRAPLDDSGMPKDRFSAEMPDATLATLKIQPSEPRDSAVYFCASSGPGANVLTFGAGSRLTVL.